Following are 25 T cell receptor beta chains from one sample sequenced in a study of OX40 agonist ivuxolimab in advanced cancers. This table comes from immunoSEQ multiplex PCR, and its TCRdb copy is limited to in-frame clones, with some not included. The sample shows almost 70,000 clones, roughly nine tenths of them seen only once. The input for sequencing was CD4+ or CD8+ T cells sorted from blood, taken in a trial of the OX40 agonist ivuxolimab. The receptor source for this set is an adult with an advanced solid tumor such as melanoma, head and neck, liver or kidney cancer.

This CDR3 reads CASSPRLAGATDTQYF. The CDR3 DNA follows: TGTGCCAGCAGCCCCCGACTAGCGGGAGCGACAGATACGCAGTATTTT. V and J are TRBV11-2 and TRBJ2-3; 12 bases agree with TRBD2. This CDR3 has 16 amino acids. Trimming removed 5 bases from V and 3 bases from J; junction bases left unmatched: 6. The germline V gene has CDR1 SGHAT and CDR2 FQNNGV.

This sequence joins TRBV29-1 and TRBJ2-1; unclear D gene. Trimming stripped 4 bases from V and 4 bases from J, with 20 bases between. In germline, CDR1 is SQVTM, CDR2 ANQGSEA. CDR3 length: 16 residues. The CDR3 DNA follows: TGCAGCGTTGCAGGAGTTAATGAAGCCAAATACAATGAGCAGTTCTTC. It yields the protein CSVAGVNEAKYNEQFF.

This chain connects TRBV7-6 to TRBJ2-3; maybe TRBD2 (5 bases). The CDR3 is made up of 13 amino acids. Trimming cost V 0 bases and J 11 bases, with 12 bases left between them. CDR1 is SGHVS, CDR2 FNYEAQ, per germline. CDR3 amino acids: CASSLASGEGQYF. The CDR3 nucleotides read TGTGCCAGCAGCTTAGCGTCGGGTGAGGGGCAGTATTTT.

This chain links TRBV30 with TRBJ1-4; 8 nucleotides agree with TRBD1. CDR1 is GTSNPN and CDR2 is SVGIG in the germline V gene (reference sequence). V was clipped by 2 bases and J by 1 base; unmatched bases: 3. The length of the CDR3 is 15 residues. CDR3 region: CAWSYGQGTNEKLFF. CDR3 DNA sequence: TGTGCCTGGAGTTACGGACAGGGAACTAATGAAAAACTGTTTTTT. The whole variable domain, filled in from reference TRBV30 and TRBJ1-4, reads SQTIHQWPATLVQPVGSPLSLECTVEGTSNPNLYWYRQAAGRGLQLLFYSVGIGQISSEVPQNLSASRPQDRQFILSSKKLLLSDSGFYLCAWSYGQGTNEKLFFGSGTQLSVL.

This chain connects TRBV7-3 to TRBJ2-2, with D hard to call. The CDR3 consists of 13 residues. V was pared by 3 bases and J by 2 bases, with 4 bases between. Germline V gives CDR1 SGHTA, CDR2 FQGTGA. The CDR3 loop reads CASSFFNTGELFF. CDR3 nucleotide sequence: TGTGCCAGCAGCTTTTTTAACACCGGGGAGCTGTTTTTT.

The chain is built from TRBV6-1 and TRBJ1-1, with unresolved D. The length of the CDR3 is 16 residues. Germline CDR1 MNHNS, CDR2 SASEGT. Trimming removed 0 bases from V and 4 bases from J, with 15 bases in between. In DNA, the CDR3 is TGTGCCAGCAGTGAAGCGCTAAAGGGAGGAGGCACTGAAGCTTTCTTT. Its protein is CASSEALKGGGTEAFF.

V and J are TRBV5-1 and TRBJ2-7; 15 nucleotides match TRBD2. The J segment lost 3 bases and the V segment lost 4 bases, leaving 5 bases of the junction unmatched. CDR1 is SGHRS and CDR2 is YFSETQ in the germline V gene. The CDR3 covers 16 residues. The CDR3 coding sequence is TGCGCCAGCAGCGCCGGGACTAGCGGGAGGATCTACGAGCAGTACTTC. Translation: CASSAGTSGRIYEQYF.

V and J are TRBV11-2 and TRBJ2-3; D tentatively fits TRBD1 or TRBD2 (5 bases each). The CDR3 loop spans 17 amino acids. The V gene's germline CDR1 is SGHAT and CDR2 FQNNGV. Trimming removed 3 bases at V and 4 bases at J, with 20 bases between. The CDR3 here is CASSFSLGQMGADTQYF. The CDR3 nucleotides read TGTGCCAGCAGCTTCTCCCTCGGCCAAATGGGGGCAGATACGCAGTATTTT.

The chain uses TRBV5-1 and TRBJ2-6; D gene uncertain. The V end was cut by 0 bases, the J end by 2 bases, with 6 bases between. The CDR3 has 15 amino acids. The V gene's germline CDR1 is SGHRS and CDR2 YFSETQ. The CDR3 region is CASSLDVPGANVLTF. The CDR3 DNA reads TGCGCCAGCAGCTTGGATGTCCCTGGGGCCAACGTCCTGACTTTC. Together with reference TRBV5-1 and TRBJ2-6, the CDR3 gives the full variable domain: KAGVTQTPRYLIKTRGQQVTLSCSPISGHRSVSWYQQTPGQGLQFLFEYFSETQRNKGNFPGRFSGRQFSNSRSEMNVSTLELGDSALYLCASSLDVPGANVLTFGAGSRLTVL.

The chain uses TRBV19 and TRBJ2-2; perhaps TRBD2 as D (6 bases). CDR1 and CDR2 from the germline V gene are LNHDA and SQIVND (reference sequence). The ends were cut back, 2 bases at V and 0 bases at J, with 10 bases in the middle. This CDR3 region has 16 residues. The chain's CDR3 is CASSINGGTNTGELFF. CDR3 DNA sequence: TGTGCCAGTAGTATAAACGGGGGAACGAACACCGGGGAGCTGTTTTTT. Full variable domain (missing parts from reference TRBV19 and TRBJ2-2): DGGITQSPKYLFRKEGQNVTLSCEQNLNHDAMYWYRQDPGQGLRLIYYSQIVNDFQKGDIAEGYSVSREKKESFPLTVTSAQKNPTAFYLCASSINGGTNTGELFFGEGSRLTVL.

The chain couples TRBV4-3 to TRBJ1-1; tentative D call: TRBD1 (5 bases). The V gene lost 0 bases and the J gene lost 4 bases, with 15 bases spanning the gap. This CDR3 comprises 16 residues. Germline V gene data show CDR1 as LGHNA and CDR2 as YSLEER. This CDR3 reads CASSQDPRAGPTEAFF. For the CDR3, the DNA is TGCGCCAGCAGCCAAGATCCCCGGGCAGGGCCCACTGAAGCTTTCTTT.

The chain joins TRBV9 to TRBJ1-5; D call uncertain. The germline V gene has CDR1 SGDLS and CDR2 YYNGEE. V was trimmed by 4 bases and J by 2 bases, leaving 10 bases between them. The CDR3 runs 14 residues. CDR3 sequence reads: CASSRQSGNQPQHF. The CDR3 nucleotides are TGTGCCAGCAGCCGTCAAAGTGGCAATCAGCCCCAGCATTTT.

The chain has TRBV5-6 and TRBJ1-1, with TRBD1 identical over 10 bases. Germline V gene sequence: CDR1 SGHDT, CDR2 YYEEEE. The CDR3 runs 16 residues. V lost 1 base to trimming and J lost 6 bases; unmatched junction nucleotides: 9. CDR3 DNA sequence: TGTGCCAGCAGCTTGTGGGGGACAGGGGTTAAGGCTGAAGCTTTCTTT. Its translation is CASSLWGTGVKAEAFF.

The chain has TRBV4-1 and TRBJ2-1; tentatively, D is TRBD1 (8 bases). CDR3 length: 16 residues. Trimming removed 1 base from V and 7 bases from J, with 17 bases in between. Germline CDR1 and CDR2: MGHRA and YSYEKL. CDR3 nucleotide sequence: TGCGCCAGCAGCCAAGGGGGAGGGGACAGGTCAAATGAGCAGTTCTTC. It specifies CASSQGGGDRSNEQFF.

This clone was found a few times. The chain is built from TRBV6-5 and TRBJ1-2; D is uncertain. The ends were cut back, 4 bases at V and 4 bases at J, with 7 bases in the middle. CDR1 MNHEY and CDR2 SVGAGI come from the germline V gene. The CDR3 has 12 residues. The CDR3 DNA sequence: TGTGCCAGCAGTTCCGAGAGCTATGGCTACACCTTC. Translated: CASSSESYGYTF.

The chain uses TRBV6-5 and TRBJ1-1; no definite D call. V was pared by 7 bases and J by 4 bases, with 7 bases between. Germline values: CDR1 MNHEY, CDR2 SVGAGI. This CDR3 contains 11 residues. The CDR3 loop reads CASIKSTEAFF. In DNA, the CDR3 is TGTGCCAGCATTAAGTCCACTGAAGCTTTCTTT.

This chain connects TRBV5-5 to TRBJ2-3; TRBD2 matches 10 bases. The CDR3 sequence is 16 residues long. Trimming removed 2 bases from V and 0 bases from J; junction bases left unmatched: 3. In germline, CDR1 is SGHKS, CDR2 YYEKEE (reference sequence). The CDR3 sequence: CASSFVAGGSTDTQYF. The CDR3 DNA reads TGTGCCAGCAGCTTCGTAGCGGGGGGTAGCACAGATACGCAGTATTTT.

The chain employs TRBV16 and TRBJ1-2; maybe TRBD1 (6 bases). This CDR3 comprises 15 residues. CDR1 and CDR2 from the germline V gene are KGHSY and FQNENV. V shed 6 bases and J shed 2 bases, with 16 bases lying between them. The CDR3 coding sequence is TGTGCCAGCAGTATACAGGGCAGAGCAAACTATGGCTACACCTTC. It translates to CASSIQGRANYGYTF.

V gene TRBV30 combines with J gene TRBJ2-5, with 7 positions matching TRBD1. The CDR3 extends over 14 amino acids. Losses at the gene ends were 2 bases for V and 3 bases for J; bases not matched to a gene: 6. Germline CDR1 reads GTSNPN; CDR2 reads SVGIG (reference sequence). CDR3 region: CAWSRFTGEETQYF. The CDR3 bases are TGTGCCTGGAGTCGTTTCACAGGGGAAGAGACCCAGTACTTC.

This clone has only a few counts. V usage is TRBV7-2 and J usage is TRBJ2-3; 10 nucleotides line up with TRBD2. This CDR3 spans 17 amino acids. The V gene end was trimmed by 4 bases and the J gene end by 0 bases; junction bases not matched to a gene: 7. In germline, CDR1 is SGHTA, CDR2 FQGNSA. CDR3: CASSYTILAGSTDTQYF. Here the CDR3 DNA reads TGTGCCAGCAGCTACACCATACTAGCGGGAAGCACAGATACGCAGTATTTT.

The chain carries TRBV5-1 and TRBJ1-2, with a possible D match to TRBD1 (6 bases). The CDR3 has 15 residues. With 0 bases removed from V and 0 bases from J, the gap between germline ends came to 9 bases. In germline, CDR1 is SGHRS, CDR2 YFSETQ. The CDR3 nucleotides read TGCGCCAGCAGCTTGGGACAGGCCGCTAACTATGGCTACACCTTC. Residues: CASSLGQAANYGYTF. Combining the CDR3 with reference TRBV5-1 and TRBJ1-2 gives the whole variable domain KAGVTQTPRYLIKTRGQQVTLSCSPISGHRSVSWYQQTPGQGLQFLFEYFSETQRNKGNFPGRFSGRQFSNSRSEMNVSTLELGDSALYLCASSLGQAANYGYTFGSGTRLTVV.

The J gene is TRBJ1-2, the V gene TRBV5-5; 7 bases map to TRBD1. The CDR3 has 13 residues. The germline V gene has CDR1 SGHKS and CDR2 YYEKEE (reference sequence). J was trimmed by 6 bases and V by 4 bases; bases with no gene match: 6. The CDR3 reads CASSQGQSHGYTF. In DNA, the CDR3 is TGTGCCAGCAGCCAGGGACAGTCCCATGGCTACACCTTC.

The chain combines TRBV7-2 with TRBJ2-1, with D perhaps TRBD2 (5 bases). Germline values: CDR1 SGHTA, CDR2 FQGNSA. The CDR3 is 14 residues long. With 1 base removed from V and 9 bases from J, the gap between germline ends came to 13 bases. The CDR3 region is CASSLVLAGVEQFF. CDR3 DNA sequence: TGTGCCAGCAGCTTAGTACTCGCGGGTGTTGAGCAGTTCTTC.

This chain links TRBV14 with TRBJ2-3; 13 bases fit TRBD2. The CDR3 spans 18 residues. Trimming took 5 bases from V and 2 from J; bases not matched to a gene: 10. The V gene's germline CDR1 is SGHDN and CDR2 FVKESK. The CDR3 protein is CASSIRTSGSLNTDTQYF. The CDR3 nucleotides read TGTGCCAGCAGCATCCGGACTAGCGGGAGCCTCAACACAGATACGCAGTATTTT.

This clone was picked up one time. The genes are TRBV14 and TRBJ2-1; D possibly corresponds to TRBD1 (6 bases). The V and J ends lost 4 bases and 0 bases respectively, with 19 bases between them. The CDR3 runs to 18 residues. Germline V lookup: CDR1 SGHDN, CDR2 FVKESK. CDR3 region: CASSLEKGVWSSYNEQFF. The CDR3 region has the DNA TGTGCCAGCAGCCTAGAAAAGGGGGTGTGGAGCTCCTACAATGAGCAGTTCTTC.